These 15 T cell receptor beta chains were sequenced from one sample in a study of cytomegalovirus exposure and HLA in healthy donors. PCR employed 60 Vbeta and 13 Jbeta primers. Assay: immunoSEQ multiplex PCR; the TCRdb copy retains only in-frame clones and omits some. The table has more than 140,000 clones, almost 85% seen once. The source material was PBMCs. Every receptor here comes from a man younger than 40 in good health and CMV-seropositive.

The CDR3 bases are TGTGCCATCAAAGAATTTGAGGGCGTCTATGGCTACACCTTC. This gives the protein CAIKEFEGVYGYTF. V gene TRBV10-3 combines with J gene TRBJ1-2; D remains ambiguous. V shed 7 bases and J shed 4 bases, with 16 bases lying between them. Germline CDR1 is ENHRY and CDR2 is SYGVKD. This CDR3 spans 14 amino acids.

V and J are TRBV28 and TRBJ1-5; 9 bases agree with TRBD1. The V gene's germline CDR1 is MDHEN and CDR2 SYDVKM. With V trimmed by 7 bases and J by 5 bases, 3 bases remained unmatched. The CDR3 sequence is 13 residues long. The CDR3, as DNA: TGTGCCAGCAAGACAGGGGGACATCAGCCCCAGCATTTT. Amino acid sequence: CASKTGGHQPQHF.

The chain combines TRBV28 with TRBJ2-7, with D uncertain. CDR1 is MDHEN and CDR2 is SYDVKM in the germline V gene. The CDR3 length is 11 residues. The ends were cut back, 4 bases at V and 5 bases at J, with 6 bases in the middle. The CDR3, as DNA: TGTGCCAGCAGTTCAGTGGACGAGCAGTACTTC. Translation gives CASSSVDEQYF.

The chain couples TRBV27 to TRBJ2-3; TRBD2 matches at 10 bases. The J segment lost 5 bases and the V segment lost 3 bases, leaving 11 bases of the junction unmatched. Looked up from germline, CDR1 is MNHEY and CDR2 is SMNVEV (reference sequence). The CDR3 spans 17 residues. CDR3 nucleotides: TGTGCCAGCAGTTTCCTTACTAGCGGGGCTTCGGGAGATACGCAGTATTTT. The encoded protein is CASSFLTSGASGDTQYF.

Comments on this clone: One junction end disagrees with the germline gene, perhaps due to a read error. CDR3 coding DNA: TGTGCCAGCAGCTTAGCAGCGGGGGCCCAGTCTGGGGCCAACGGCCTGACTTTC. It is translated as CASSLAAGAQSGANGLTF. The gene calls are TRBV7-8 and TRBJ2-6, with 8 bases matching TRBD2. CDR3 length: 18 residues. Germline V lookup: CDR1 SGHVS, CDR2 FQNEAQ.

The chain uses TRBV2 and TRBJ2-1; 8 positions agree with TRBD2. After removal of 8 bases from V and 8 bases from J, the junction contained 14 bases not matched to a gene. CDR1 and CDR2 (germline): SNHLY, FYNNEI. The CDR3 loop spans 15 amino acids. Here the CDR3 DNA reads TGTGCCAGCGTAACCGGGACTAGTCCCCTTCATGAGCAGTTCTTC. It translates to CASVTGTSPLHEQFF.

The chain uses TRBV9 and TRBJ1-5; TRBD1 is a possible D gene (5 bases). Germline-derived CDR1 and CDR2 are SGDLS and YYNGEE. This CDR3 has 15 residues. V shed 0 bases and J shed 7 bases, with 14 bases lying between them. For the CDR3, the DNA is TGTGCCAGCAGCGTAGACGCAGCCGGGGGACAGCCCCAGCATTTT. This codes for CASSVDAAGGQPQHF.

In its sample, this clone was seen a few times. Other DNA sequences in the sample encode the same CDR3. In DNA form, the CDR3 reads TGTGCCAGCAGTCCCTTGGGCCAGATTTATGGCTACACCTTC. It yields the protein CASSPLGQIYGYTF. This sequence joins TRBV27 and TRBJ1-2, with D uncertain. The CDR3 is made up of 14 amino acids. Germline V lookup: CDR1 MNHEY, CDR2 SMNVEV (reference sequence). The germline V and J ends were trimmed by 5 bases and 5 bases, with 15 bases remaining between them.

This chain joins TRBV6-1 and TRBJ2-2; weak D call: TRBD1 (5 bases). The CDR3 runs to 15 residues. Looked up from germline, CDR1 is MNHNS and CDR2 is SASEGT. The ends were cut back, 6 bases at V and 4 bases at J, with 15 bases in the middle. The CDR3 loop reads CASSQGVRGTGELFF. DNA of the CDR3: TGTGCCAGCAGCCAAGGGGTGAGAGGCACCGGGGAGCTGTTTTTT.

A note on this clone: Given the absence of the conserved phenylalanine or tryptophan at the CDR3 end, a read error is likely. V usage is TRBV10-2 and J usage is TRBJ2-7; TRBD1 agrees at 8 bases. The junction had 16 bases not matched to a gene; V was cut back by 8 bases and J by 7 bases. The CDR3 is 15 residues long. Germline V gives CDR1 WSHSY, CDR2 SAAADI. DNA of the CDR3: TGCGCCAGCGGAGGGTGGGACAGGACGTCGGGGGAGCAGTACCTC. This gives the protein CASGGWDRTSGEQYL.

As regards this clone: Likely a read error: the CDR3 ends without its conserved phenylalanine or tryptophan. V usage is TRBV7-2 and J usage is TRBJ2-7; D is undetermined. In germline, CDR1 is SGHTA, CDR2 FQGNSA. V lost 3 bases to trimming and J lost 0 bases, with 12 bases between them. The CDR3 consists of 15 residues. The CDR3 sequence is CASSFGGLSSYEQYL. The CDR3 DNA reads TGTGCCAGCAGCTTCGGCGGTTTGAGCTCCTACGAGCAGTACCTC.

The V gene is TRBV5-1, the J gene TRBJ2-3, with TRBD1 identical over 7 bases. There are 17 residues in the CDR3. Germline V gene sequence: CDR1 SGHRS, CDR2 YFSETQ. V was clipped by 4 bases and J by 0 bases; unmatched bases: 11. The CDR3 here is CASSPDPTGFSTDTQYF. The DNA of the CDR3 is TGCGCCAGCAGCCCGGACCCGACAGGGTTTAGCACAGATACGCAGTATTTT.

This clone appeared a few times. The rearrangement uses TRBV29-1 and TRBJ2-2, with a weak D call TRBD2 (5 bases). From germline, CDR1 is SQVTM and CDR2 ANQGSEA. The CDR3 sequence is 12 residues long. The V end was cut by 7 bases, the J end by 4 bases, with 10 bases between. The chain's CDR3 is CSARVSTGELFF. The CDR3, as DNA: TGCAGCGCGAGGGTTAGCACCGGGGAGCTGTTTTTT.

The J gene is TRBJ1-1, the V gene TRBV6-4, with TRBD1 identical over 7 bases. The CDR3 extends over 13 amino acids. Germline lookup yields CDR1 MRHNA and CDR2 SNTAGT. Losses at the gene ends were 10 bases for V and 0 bases for J; bases not matched to a gene: 5. The CDR3 here is CATQGQMNTEAFF. The CDR3 DNA is TGTGCCACCCAGGGACAGATGAACACTGAAGCTTTCTTT.

This clone was picked up a small number of times. The J gene is TRBJ1-1, the V gene TRBV11-2; TRBD1 matches at 8 bases. CDR1 is SGHAT, CDR2 FQNNGV, per germline. Trimming cost V 4 bases and J 11 bases; bases outside gene matches: 15. The CDR3 runs to 15 residues. The chain's CDR3 is CASSYRDRRGSGAFF. DNA for the CDR3: TGTGCCAGCAGCTACCGGGACAGGAGGGGGTCGGGGGCTTTCTTT.